What follows are 27 T cell receptor beta chains derived from one specimen sequenced in a study of vaccination and CD4 T cells after COVID-19. The Oncomine TCR Beta short-read assay was applied to DNA of cultured CD4+ T cells. TCRdb reprocessed the PCR reads via MiXCR and lists one record per CDR3 protein. The sample holds about 11,000 distinct CDR3 sequences, 65% to 75% seen once. No antigen is known for these receptors. The treatment here: roughly 10-day PBMC culture with coronavirus spike peptide pools or control peptides (ViraFEST assay). Sequences were obtained from CD4+ T cells from blood, cultured in vitro. These receptors were collected from a human donor who had recovered from COVID-19.

This chain joins TRBV30 and TRBJ1-2, with D perhaps TRBD1 (6 bases). The CDR3 runs to 13 residues. V lost 1 base, J lost 8 bases, and 14 bases lay in between. The germline V gene has CDR1 GTSNPN and CDR2 SVGIG (reference sequence). CDR3 DNA: TGTGCCTGGAGTGCAGGGGACCCAGGCGGCTACACCTTC. The encoded protein is CAWSAGDPGGYTF.

The chain uses TRBV7-9 and TRBJ2-2, with a possible D match to TRBD2 (5 bases). The CDR3 runs 17 residues. CDR1 is SEHNR and CDR2 is FQNEAQ in the germline V gene (reference sequence). The V end was cut by 5 bases, the J end by 0 bases, with 16 bases between. The CDR3 DNA is TGTGCCAGCAGCCAAGAAGGAGGAATGGCGAACACCGGGGAGCTGTTTTTT. Protein product: CASSQEGGMANTGELFF.

V gene TRBV7-6 combines with J gene TRBJ1-1; D unresolved. Trimming left V 1 base short and J 4 bases short, with 7 bases between. Germline V gene sequence: CDR1 SGHVS, CDR2 FNYEAQ. The CDR3 is made up of 13 amino acids. The CDR3 sequence: CASSLGAATEAFF. CDR3 sequence (DNA): TGTGCCAGCAGCTTAGGAGCGGCCACTGAAGCTTTCTTT.

The V call is TRBV11-2, the J call TRBJ1-2, with TRBD1 matching 7 bases. Germline V CDR1 and CDR2: SGHAT, FQNNGV. The CDR3 covers 14 residues. V shed 5 bases and J 6 bases; nucleotides not matched to a gene: 9. The CDR3, as DNA: TGTGCCAGCAGCCTAACGGACAGGCCCGATGGCTACACCTTC. Amino acids: CASSLTDRPDGYTF.

The chain uses TRBV28 and TRBJ2-3, with 8 bases that match TRBD1. From germline, CDR1 is MDHEN and CDR2 SYDVKM. This CDR3 has 15 amino acids. V lost 8 bases, J lost 6 bases, and 13 bases stayed unmatched. Here the CDR3 reads CASGRTGPRSDTQYF. The CDR3 region has the DNA TGTGCCAGCGGGCGGACAGGGCCGAGGTCGGATACGCAGTATTTT.

The chain has TRBV20-1 and TRBJ2-3, with D uncertain. The CDR3 is made up of 13 amino acids. Germline CDR1 is DFQATT and CDR2 is SNEGSKA (reference sequence). V was cut by 3 bases and J by 0 bases, with 7 bases left in between. CDR3 residues: CSASAASTDTQYF. The CDR3 bases are TGCAGTGCTAGTGCTGCTAGCACAGATACGCAGTATTTT.

The chain recombines TRBV28 with TRBJ1-3; possibly TRBD1 for D (5 bases). Trimming left V 5 bases short and J 0 bases short, with 20 bases between. CDR3 length equals 18 residues. The V gene's germline CDR1 is MDHEN and CDR2 SYDVKM. Written as DNA, the CDR3 is TGTGCCAGCAGTCTAACGTCGGGACGGATTATCTCTGGAAACACCATATATTTT. It encodes CASSLTSGRIISGNTIYF.

This clonotype was picked up a small number of times. The chain employs TRBV7-2 and TRBJ2-7; a weak D match, TRBD2 (5 bases). Germline V gene data show CDR1 as SGHTA and CDR2 as FQGNSA. Trimming stripped 4 bases from V and 1 base from J, with 14 bases between. The CDR3 consists of 15 residues. DNA for the CDR3: TGTGCCAGCAGCTCGGACTTTTCACAGTCCTACGAGCAGTACTTC. Its protein product is CASSSDFSQSYEQYF.

This chain links TRBV7-3 with TRBJ1-2, with 12 bases matching TRBD1. Germline CDR1 is SGHTA and CDR2 is FQGTGA. Trimming removed 5 bases from V and 7 bases from J; junction bases left unmatched: 2. The CDR3 spans 13 residues. CDR3 sequence: CASSLGQGAGYTF. CDR3 nucleotides: TGTGCCAGCAGCCTGGGACAGGGGGCTGGCTACACCTTC.

This sequence joins TRBV20-1 and TRBJ1-6, with a possible D match to TRBD1 (5 bases). This CDR3 has 12 amino acids. Deletions cut 3 bases from V and 9 bases from J, with 9 bases between. Germline lookup yields CDR1 DFQATT and CDR2 SNEGSKA (reference sequence). CDR3 in DNA: TGCAGTGCTAGGGGGCAAACTTCACCCCTCCACTTT. As protein: CSARGQTSPLHF.

This chain connects TRBV6-4 to TRBJ1-2; 7 nucleotides match TRBD1. CDR1 and CDR2 (germline): MRHNA, SNTAGT. The CDR3 extends over 15 amino acids. Trimming cost V 5 bases and J 0 bases; bases outside gene matches: 6. CDR3 region: CASSWDSLANYGYTF. The CDR3 nucleotides read TGTGCCAGCAGTTGGGACAGCTTAGCTAACTATGGCTACACCTTC.

This clonotype was found a few times. The CDR3 loop reads CSASRTSYEQYF. CDR3 sequence (DNA): TGCAGTGCTAGCCGGACTTCTTACGAGCAGTACTTC. This chain connects TRBV20-1 to TRBJ2-7, with D perhaps TRBD2 (5 bases). The germline CDR1 and CDR2 sequences are DFQATT and SNEGSKA (reference sequence). The length of the CDR3 is 12 residues. V was cut by 3 bases and J by 4 bases, with 10 bases left in between.

The rearrangement links TRBV7-9 to TRBJ2-1, with no clear D. The V gene lost 6 bases and the J gene lost 5 bases, with 5 bases spanning the gap. The CDR3 loop spans 11 amino acids. CDR1 is SEHNR and CDR2 is FQNEAQ in the germline V gene (reference sequence). CDR3 DNA: TGTGCCAGCAGGGTACACAATGAGCAGTTCTTC. It codes for CASRVHNEQFF.

The chain is built from TRBV2 and TRBJ1-5; unclear D gene. The CDR3 runs 13 residues. Between the trimmed V and J ends, which lost 3 bases and 2 bases, there was a span of 5 bases. The V gene's germline CDR1 is SNHLY and CDR2 FYNNEI. The CDR3 DNA reads TGTGCCAGCAGTGACGAGGGCAATCAGCCCCAGCATTTT. Translated: CASSDEGNQPQHF.

The genes are TRBV18 and TRBJ1-3; possible D gene TRBD1, 5 bases. CDR1 is KGHSH and CDR2 is LQKENI in the germline V gene. The CDR3 consists of 18 residues. V was trimmed by 0 bases and J by 0 bases, leaving 15 bases between them. The CDR3 sequence is CASSPPGRSFNSGNTIYF. In nucleotides, the CDR3 is TGTGCCAGCTCACCACCGGGACGGTCGTTCAACTCTGGAAACACCATATATTTT.

The genes are TRBV7-2 and TRBJ2-3; the D gene is possibly TRBD2 (6 bases). CDR3 length equals 17 residues. Germline V gene data show CDR1 as SGHTA and CDR2 as FQGNSA. V dropped 5 bases and J dropped 4 bases, with 22 bases sitting between them. The CDR3 nucleotides read TGTGCCAGCAGCGCTCCGACTTGGCGGGATTATCCAGATACGCAGTATTTT. Translating gives CASSAPTWRDYPDTQYF.

The gene calls are TRBV7-9 and TRBJ2-5; tentatively, D is TRBD2 (5 bases). The CDR3 runs to 14 residues. Germline lookup yields CDR1 SEHNR and CDR2 FQNEAQ (reference sequence). Trimming stripped 1 base from V and 5 bases from J, with 11 bases between. CDR3: CASSLGSGMETQYF. For the CDR3, the DNA is TGTGCCAGCAGCTTAGGTTCGGGGATGGAGACCCAGTACTTC. The variable domain in full, completed from reference TRBV7-9 and TRBJ2-5, reads DTGVSQNPRHKITKRGQNVTFRCDPISEHNRLYWYRQTLGQGPEFLTYFQNEAQLEKSRLLSDRFSAERPKGSFSTLEIQRTEQGDSAMYLCASSLGSGMETQYFGPGTRLLVL.

V and J are TRBV6-1 and TRBJ1-5; perhaps TRBD1 as D (5 bases). Looked up from germline, CDR1 is MNHNS and CDR2 is SASEGT. This CDR3 spans 16 amino acids. The V end was cut by 0 bases, the J end by 7 bases, with 16 bases between. The CDR3 DNA reads TGTGCCAGCAGTGAAGCGACTGGACCCCCAGGGCAGCCCCAGCATTTT. This codes for CASSEATGPPGQPQHF.

V is TRBV5-1 and J is TRBJ2-3; TRBD1 matches 10 bases. J gave up 2 bases and V 2 bases, and 2 bases lay outside the gene matches. CDR1 SGHRS and CDR2 YFSETQ come from the germline V gene. CDR3 length: 15 amino acids. This CDR3 is CASSLGQGDTDTQYF. The CDR3, as DNA: TGCGCCAGCAGCTTAGGACAGGGGGACACAGATACGCAGTATTTT.

The rearrangement joins TRBV29-1 to TRBJ2-7; 10 bases are shared with TRBD2. The CDR3 spans 14 residues. Per germline, CDR1 SQVTM and CDR2 ANQGSEA. V lost 1 base, J lost 4 bases, and 4 bases stayed unmatched. The CDR3 DNA sequence: TGCAGCGTTGAAGGGACTAGCGGAGCGTACGAGCAGTACTTC. Translating it yields CSVEGTSGAYEQYF.

The chain has TRBV28 and TRBJ2-1; 8 bases align to TRBD1. V lost 6 bases to trimming and J lost 6 bases; unmatched junction nucleotides: 10. The CDR3 loop spans 15 amino acids. Germline CDR1 and CDR2: MDHEN and SYDVKM. CDR3 protein: CASSRAETGANEQFF. In DNA form, the CDR3 reads TGTGCCAGCAGCAGGGCCGAGACAGGGGCCAATGAGCAGTTCTTC.

This clonotype was observed a single time. V usage is TRBV6-2 or TRBV6-3 and J usage is TRBJ2-7, with D perhaps being TRBD1 or TRBD2 (5 bases each). In germline, CDR1 is MNHEY, CDR2 SVGEGT. Trimming stripped 5 bases from V and 3 bases from J, with 17 bases between. The CDR3 sequence is 15 residues long. The CDR3 region is CASSTRGRDLYEQYF. CDR3 sequence (DNA): TGTGCCAGCAGTACCCGGGGCAGGGACCTCTACGAGCAGTACTTC.

This chain connects TRBV20-1 to TRBJ1-4, with 10 bases fitting TRBD1. Germline CDR1 and CDR2: DFQATT and SNEGSKA (reference sequence). Germline trimming cut 2 bases from V and 0 bases from J; bases unmatched to any gene: 6. The CDR3 loop spans 17 amino acids. CDR3 in amino acids: CSARPPGTGATNEKLFF. The DNA of the CDR3 is TGCAGTGCTAGACCTCCGGGGACAGGGGCAACTAATGAAAAACTGTTTTTT.

V usage is TRBV12-3 or TRBV12-4 and J usage is TRBJ1-2, with no clear D. There are 13 residues in the CDR3. V was trimmed by 5 bases and J by 4 bases, leaving 11 bases between them. Written as DNA, the CDR3 is TGTGCCAGCAGTCAAGGGCAGTTCTATGGCTACACCTTC. Translating it yields CASSQGQFYGYTF.

The chain recombines TRBV7-2 with TRBJ1-2; 8 nucleotides align to TRBD1. The trim removed 5 bases at V and 7 bases at J, leaving 12 bases unmatched. Germline assignment: CDR1 SGHTA and CDR2 FQGNSA. This CDR3 has 15 residues. The DNA for the CDR3 is TGTGCCAGCAGCCAAAGCGACAGGGGAGGGATTGGCTACACCTTC. Amino acid sequence: CASSQSDRGGIGYTF.

The chain has TRBV21-1 and TRBJ2-2; the D segment call TRBD1 is taken from the table without a DNA check. TRBV21-1 is classified as a pseudogene. This CDR3 has 17 amino acids. The CDR3 DNA reads TGTGCCAGCAGCATCGACCCCCCGGGATCTGCCCCCGGGGAGCTGTTTTTT. It translates to CASSIDPPGSAPGELFF.

The J gene is TRBJ1-5, the V gene TRBV20-1; 7 bases map to TRBD1. The CDR3 spans 12 residues. Germline CDR1 is DFQATT and CDR2 is SNEGSKA (reference sequence). V dropped 5 bases and J dropped 7; count of bases not matched to a gene: 5. The CDR3 spells CSASDRAQPQHF. CDR3 coding DNA: TGCAGTGCTTCCGACAGGGCCCAGCCCCAGCATTTT.